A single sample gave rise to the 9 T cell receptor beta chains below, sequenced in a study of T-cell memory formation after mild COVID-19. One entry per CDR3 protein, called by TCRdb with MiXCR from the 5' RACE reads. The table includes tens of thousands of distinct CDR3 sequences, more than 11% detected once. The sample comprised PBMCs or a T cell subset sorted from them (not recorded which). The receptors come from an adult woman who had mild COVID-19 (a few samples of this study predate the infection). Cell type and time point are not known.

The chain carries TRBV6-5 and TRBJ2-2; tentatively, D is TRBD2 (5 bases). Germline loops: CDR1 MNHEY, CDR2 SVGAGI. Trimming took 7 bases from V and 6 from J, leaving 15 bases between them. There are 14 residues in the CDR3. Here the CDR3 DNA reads TGTGCCAGCACCCCCGCGGCGGGCGCCGGGGAGCTGTTTTTT. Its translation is CASTPAAGAGELFF.

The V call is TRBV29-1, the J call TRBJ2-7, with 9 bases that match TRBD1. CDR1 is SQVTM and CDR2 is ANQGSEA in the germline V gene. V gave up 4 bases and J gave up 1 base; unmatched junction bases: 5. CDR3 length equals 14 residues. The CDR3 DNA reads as TGCAGCGTTGCTGGGACAGGGTATTCCTACGAGCAGTACTTC. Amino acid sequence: CSVAGTGYSYEQYF.

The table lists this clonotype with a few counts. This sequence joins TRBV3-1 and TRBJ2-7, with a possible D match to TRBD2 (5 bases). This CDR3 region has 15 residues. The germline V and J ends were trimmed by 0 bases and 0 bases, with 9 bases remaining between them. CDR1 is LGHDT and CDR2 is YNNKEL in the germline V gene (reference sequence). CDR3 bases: TGTGCCAGCAGCCAAGATGAGGGAAGCTCCTACGAGCAGTACTTC. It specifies CASSQDEGSSYEQYF.

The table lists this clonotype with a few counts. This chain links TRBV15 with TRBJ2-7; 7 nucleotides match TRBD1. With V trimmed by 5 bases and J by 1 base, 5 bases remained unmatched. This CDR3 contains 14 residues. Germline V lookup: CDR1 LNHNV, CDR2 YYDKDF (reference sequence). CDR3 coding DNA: TGTGCCACCAGCGGGAGACAGGGATCCTACGAGCAGTACTTC. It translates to CATSGRQGSYEQYF.

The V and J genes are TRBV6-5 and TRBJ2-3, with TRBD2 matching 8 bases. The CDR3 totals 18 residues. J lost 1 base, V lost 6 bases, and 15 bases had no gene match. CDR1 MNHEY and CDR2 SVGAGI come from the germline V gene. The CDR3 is CASSPHSGPAGGTDTQYF. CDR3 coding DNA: TGTGCCAGCAGCCCCCACTCGGGCCCAGCGGGAGGCACAGATACGCAGTATTTT.

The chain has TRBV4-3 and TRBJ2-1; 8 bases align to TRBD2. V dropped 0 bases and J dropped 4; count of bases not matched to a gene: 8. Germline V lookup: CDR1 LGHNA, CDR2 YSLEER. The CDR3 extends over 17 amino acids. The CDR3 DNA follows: TGCGCCAGCAGCCAAGAACTTAGCGGGGCAACTTACAATGAGCAGTTCTTC. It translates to CASSQELSGATYNEQFF.

The CDR3 nucleotides are TGCGCCAGCAGCCAAGAGAGGGGAGATGGGACCGGGGAGCTGTTTTTT. Amino acid sequence: CASSQERGDGTGELFF. The chain combines TRBV4-3 with TRBJ2-2; D may match TRBD1 or TRBD2 (5 bases each). The germline gives CDR1 LGHNA, CDR2 YSLEER. The V gene lost 0 bases and the J gene lost 5 bases, with 13 bases spanning the gap. The CDR3 spans 16 residues.

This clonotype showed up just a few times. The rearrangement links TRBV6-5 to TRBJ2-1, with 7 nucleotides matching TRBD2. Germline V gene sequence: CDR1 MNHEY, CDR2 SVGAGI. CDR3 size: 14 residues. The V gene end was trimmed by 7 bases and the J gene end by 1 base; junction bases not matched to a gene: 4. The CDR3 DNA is TGTGCCAGCAAAATACTAGCGTCCTACAATGAGCAGTTCTTC. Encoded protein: CASKILASYNEQFF.

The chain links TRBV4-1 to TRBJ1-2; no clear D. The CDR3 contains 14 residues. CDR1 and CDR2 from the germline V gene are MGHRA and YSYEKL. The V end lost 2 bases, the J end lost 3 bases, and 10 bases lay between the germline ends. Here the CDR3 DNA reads TGCGCCAGCAGCCAATTCGGGGAGGACTATGGCTACACCTTC. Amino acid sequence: CASSQFGEDYGYTF.